Presented here are 2 T cell receptor beta chains from one specimen sequenced in a study of radiotherapy plus CTLA-4 blockade in lung cancer. Assay used: immunoSEQ multiplex PCR; TCRdb lists only in-frame clones, some missing. The data show some 67,000 clones, approximately 76% seen once. This specimen consisted of peripheral blood, obtained from a patient treated with radiotherapy plus ipilimumab. The source of these receptors is a human donor with non-small cell lung cancer whose response to radiotherapy plus ipilimumab could not be evaluated. Some clones in this sample may be carry-over from other donors' samples.

The chain joins TRBV2 to TRBJ2-3; a weak D match, TRBD1 (6 bases). Deletions cut 4 bases from V and 8 bases from J, with 16 bases between. The CDR3 consists of 14 residues. Looked up from germline, CDR1 is SNHLY and CDR2 is FYNNEI. CDR3 loop: CASSVRQGLVTQYF. The CDR3 DNA reads as TGTGCCAGCAGTGTTCGGCAGGGGCTCGTTACGCAGTATTTT.

This chain uses TRBV4-2 with TRBJ2-1, with TRBD1 matching over 7 bases. This CDR3 region has 15 residues. V trimming: 3 bases; J trimming: 3 bases; junction bases outside the gene matches: 5. Germline CDR1 reads LGHNA; CDR2 reads YNFKEQ. The CDR3 protein is CASSQEQGHYNEQFF. The CDR3 nucleotides read TGTGCCAGCAGCCAGGAACAGGGGCACTACAATGAGCAGTTCTTC.